This TCR beta chain was recovered during a study of blood T cell repertoires in COVID-19. At the level of the study: Samples of COVID-19 (acute and convalescent) were obtained from the United States, Italy and Spain. T cells, B-cell-depleted T cells, or PBMCs provided the cDNA or gDNA that served as material.

J was trimmed by 5 bases and V by 2 bases; bases with no gene match: 4. The CDR3 totals 14 residues. Germline loops: CDR1 SQVTM, CDR2 ANQGSEA. Authors' data handling: Counts of nucleated cells, estimated from reference gene primer amplification, were obtained. Generated by immunoSEQ multiplex PCR, the TCRdb table keeps only in-frame clones and is missing some. V, J and clone size derive from that table, while D and trimming were established from the DNA sequence. The sample contains about 88,000 clones, about 71% of which appear only once. This sequence was found in a woman aged 60-75 years in a cohort sampled during active or convalescent COVID-19. Material: peripheral blood. This chain uses TRBV29-1 with TRBJ2-2; 8 bases fit TRBD1. CDR3 region: CSVERQGKTGELFF. The CDR3 DNA reads as TGCAGCGTTGAAAGACAGGGGAAGACCGGGGAGCTGTTTTTT.